Reported below is one TCR beta chain. Its specificity is unknown. The data were taken from a study of cytomegalovirus exposure and HLA in healthy donors. Study summary: Roughly 180 million T cells yielded some 100 million unique TCR beta sequences, as an earlier analysis found. Study observations and caveats: Reportedly, HLA-A and HLA-B alleles of most subjects were accurately predicted from TCR beta. Later genetic work tied a missense DCLRE1C variant to beta-chain V and J trimming.

The CDR3 runs to 15 residues. The V gene's germline CDR1 is SGHAT and CDR2 FQNNGV. Trimming left V 1 base short and J 1 base short, with 11 bases between. Researchers ran the PCR with 60 Vbeta and 13 Jbeta primers. Clones were read by immunoSEQ multiplex PCR, and TCRdb kept only the in-frame ones, dropping some. The table has 200,000 to 300,000 clones, about 83% seen once. This rearrangement joins TRBV11-2 to TRBJ2-7, with a tentative D call TRBD1 (5 bases). Material: PBMCs. The sequence came from a woman aged 40 to 55 in good health and CMV-seropositive. The CDR3: CASSLGTTLSYEQYF. The CDR3 DNA sequence: TGTGCCAGCAGCTTAGGGACAACCCTTTCCTACGAGCAGTACTTC.